This TCR beta chain is drawn from a study of beta chain features in type 1 diabetes. Study overall: When patients were set against healthy donors, age, gender and cell yields were similar. Overall study results and limits: The study found moderately but significantly shorter TCRB CDR3s in all four CD4+ subsets of Type 1 diabetes patients.

The germline V and J ends were trimmed by 2 bases and 1 base, with 12 bases remaining between them. This CDR3 has 15 amino acids. Germline assignment: CDR1 SGHRS and CDR2 YFSETQ. Sequencing targeted expressed TCRB transcripts, as all isolated RNA had been reverse transcribed. Profiling relied on immunoSEQ multiplex PCR, and the TCRdb table lists in-frame clones only, not all of them. Of roughly 38,000 clones listed, about 68% are singletons. Comments on this clone: Its specificity is not known.

This chain links TRBV5-1 with TRBJ2-5, with a tentative D call TRBD1 (6 bases). This receptor was identified in a man aged 25 to 40 with type 1 diabetes. Some clones in this sample may be carry-over from other donors' samples. Sequences were obtained from Tregs from blood. The CDR3 reads CASSFTGTTQETQYF. In DNA form, the CDR3 reads TGCGCCAGCAGCTTCACCGGGACAACCCAAGAGACCCAGTACTTC.